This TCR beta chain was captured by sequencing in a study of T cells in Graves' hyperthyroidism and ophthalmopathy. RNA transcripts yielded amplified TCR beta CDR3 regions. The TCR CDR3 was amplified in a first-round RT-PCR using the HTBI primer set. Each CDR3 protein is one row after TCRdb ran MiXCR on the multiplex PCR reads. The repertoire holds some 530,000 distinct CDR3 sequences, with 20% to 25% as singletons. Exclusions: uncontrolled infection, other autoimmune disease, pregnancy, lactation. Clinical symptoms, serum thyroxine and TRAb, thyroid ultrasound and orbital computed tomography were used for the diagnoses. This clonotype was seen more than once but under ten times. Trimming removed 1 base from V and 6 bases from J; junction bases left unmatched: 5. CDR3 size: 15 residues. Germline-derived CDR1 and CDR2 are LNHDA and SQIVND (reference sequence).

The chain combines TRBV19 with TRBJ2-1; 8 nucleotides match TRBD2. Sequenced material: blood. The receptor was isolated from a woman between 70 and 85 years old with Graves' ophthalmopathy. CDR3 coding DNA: TGTGCCAGTAGTATAGGGGAGCGGGAGACCAATGAGCAGTTCTTC. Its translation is CASSIGERETNEQFF.